Detailed here is one T cell receptor beta chain. These data are taken from a study of PD-L1 blockade in urothelial cancer. About the research overall: Males with bladder-origin urothelial cancer constituted most of the 29 patients.

Time point in this sample: pretreatment peripheral blood. The V end lost 4 bases, the J end lost 0 bases, and 10 bases lay between the germline ends. The CDR3 spans 14 residues. The germline V gene encodes CDR1 MGHRA and CDR2 YSYEKL. Templates that were synthetic TCR analogs were spiked into each PCR. Clones were read by immunoSEQ multiplex PCR, and TCRdb kept only the in-frame ones, dropping some. The table records some 71,000 clones, around 87% of them present only once. The sequences come from PBMCs, collected around atezolizumab (anti-PD-L1) treatment. The chain uses TRBV4-1 and TRBJ2-7; TRBD1 is a possible D gene (6 bases). The TCR originated in a man in his sixties with urothelial cancer. CDR3 DNA: TGCGCCAGCAGCCGACAGGTGAGCTCCTACGAGCAGTACTTC. Protein product: CASSRQVSSYEQYF.